This T cell receptor (beta chain) was recovered during a study of T-cell reconstitution after alpha-beta-depleted transplantation in children. Germline V gene sequence: CDR1 DFQATT, CDR2 SNEGSKA (reference sequence). V gave up 6 bases and J gave up 10 bases, with 19 bases separating them. The CDR3 spans 12 residues. This clonotype was observed many times. This sample's TCRbeta library carried unique molecular identifier barcodes. TCRdb itself ran the PCR reads through MiXCR, one entry per CDR3 protein. The sample has about 410,000 distinct CDR3 sequences; roughly 22% are singletons. Here the sequenced sample was PBMCs from the stem cell graft donor, taken from the stem cell graft. The receptor was derived from a human donor who donated a stem cell graft to a child with acute myeloid leukemia. The genes are TRBV20-1 and TRBJ2-7; D tentatively fits TRBD1 or TRBD2 (5 bases each). CDR3 DNA: TGCAGTGCCCTGGGGGATGCCTACTACCAGTACTTC. It yields the protein CSALGDAYYQYF.